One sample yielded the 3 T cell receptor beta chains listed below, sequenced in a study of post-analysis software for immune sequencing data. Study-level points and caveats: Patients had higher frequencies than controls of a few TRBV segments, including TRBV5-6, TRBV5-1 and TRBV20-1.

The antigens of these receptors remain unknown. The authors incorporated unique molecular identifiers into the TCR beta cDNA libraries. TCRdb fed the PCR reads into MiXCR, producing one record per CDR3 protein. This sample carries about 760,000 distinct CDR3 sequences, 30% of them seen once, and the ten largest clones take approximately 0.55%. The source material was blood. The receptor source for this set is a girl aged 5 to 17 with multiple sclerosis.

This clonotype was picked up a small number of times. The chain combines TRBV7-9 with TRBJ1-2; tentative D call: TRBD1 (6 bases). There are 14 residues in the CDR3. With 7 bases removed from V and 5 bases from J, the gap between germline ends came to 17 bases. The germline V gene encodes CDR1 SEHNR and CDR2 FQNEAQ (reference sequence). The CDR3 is CASTLSGEGYGYTF. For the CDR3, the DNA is TGTGCCAGCACCCTTTCAGGGGAGGGGTATGGCTACACCTTC.

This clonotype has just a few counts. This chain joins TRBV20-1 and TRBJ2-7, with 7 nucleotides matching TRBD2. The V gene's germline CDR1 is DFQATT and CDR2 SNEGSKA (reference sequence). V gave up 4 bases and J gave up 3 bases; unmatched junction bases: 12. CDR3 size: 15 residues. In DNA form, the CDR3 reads TGCAGTGCTATTGGGGGAGGGTCCAACTTCTACGAGCAGTACTTC. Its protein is CSAIGGGSNFYEQYF.

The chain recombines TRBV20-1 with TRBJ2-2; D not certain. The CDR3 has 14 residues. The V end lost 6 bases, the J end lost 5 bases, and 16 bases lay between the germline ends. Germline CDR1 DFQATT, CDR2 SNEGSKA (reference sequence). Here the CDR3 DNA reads TGCAGTGCGAATGGATTCCTTGGGACCGGGGAGCTGTTTTTT. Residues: CSANGFLGTGELFF.